This entry describes one T cell receptor (beta chain). No antigen is known for it. Base-call qualities are not available, and no considerably larger clone is one nucleotide away. These data are taken from a study of T cells in Graves' hyperthyroidism and ophthalmopathy (dated by TCRdb to 2018 to 2020). In terms of the full investigation: Peripheral blood samples were taken at initial diagnosis, before any treatment was given. The 90 or so discovery patients were randomly split 7:3 into training and test sets. TCR V-J signatures able to tell the groups apart were searched for in a discovery cohort of some 100 patients, of whom fewer than 45 had Graves' ophthalmopathy and about 55 had stable Graves' hyperthyroidism. According to the paper, TCR Vbeta CDR3 sequencing was carried out on 135 peripheral blood samples, which came from under 50 ophthalmopathy, 70 to 80 hyperthyroidism and roughly 17 progressor patients. The study also compared thyroid tissue and blood T-cell repertoires from roughly 6 Graves' hyperthyroidism patients. Once sampling was done, hyperthyroidism patients were given methimazole at a starting dose of 30 mg daily, whereas ophthalmopathy patients were given high-dose intravenous methylprednisolone. Whether ophthalmopathy could be predicted prospectively was tested in an independent validation cohort made up of some 20 hyperthyroidism patients plus 17 patients who later progressed to ophthalmopathy. What the study reported, not specific to this receptor: Ophthalmopathy was separated from stable hyperthyroidism by a 13 V-J signature model, with over 85% sensitivity and about 81% specificity obtained in cross-validation and 80%/75% obtained in testing. No statistical method was used to set the sample size in advance, and investigators knew the group allocation. Most expanded thyroid clonotypes (frequency above 0.001) were also detected in blood, suggesting blood repertoires may reflect thyroid immune responses. In validation, the model predicted progression to ophthalmopathy with around 71% sensitivity and over 72% specificity, a median of 6.5 months before onset.

V loses 4 bases of germline sequence and J loses 0 bases, and the interval between the two ends is 13 bases. The CDR3 runs 15 residues from the cysteine to the phenylalanine. The read is trimmed to its CDR3 DNA, 45 bases read in frame from base 1. CDR1 and CDR2 are drawn from the germline V gene: MNHEY, SVGEGT. Moderately to severely active disease, a Clinical Activity Score of at least 3, a NOSPECS grade of at least 4, and a duration under 3 months were present in ophthalmopathy patients. Exclusion was applied to patients with uncontrolled infections, other autoimmune diseases, pregnancy or lactation. Diagnoses were based on clinical symptoms, serum thyroxine and TRAb, thyroid ultrasound and orbital computed tomography. PBMCs were separated from 10 ml of fresh peripheral blood using Ficoll-Paque density gradient centrifugation. Total RNA was extracted using Trizol reagent, and RNA quality was assessed on an Agilent 2100 Bioanalyzer.

TCR beta CDR3 regions were amplified from RNA transcripts. The first round of RT-PCR for the TCR CDR3 was performed with the HTBI primer set and the Qiagen OneStep RT-PCR kit. A second multiplex PCR round built the libraries, followed by size selection and purification. Paired-end sequencing of the libraries was performed with 100 bp reads on an Illumina HiSeq2000. As for the original processing: SOAPnuke was used to process the raw data, removing reads that contained adapters or uncalled bases, had a mean Phred below 15, or lacked an exact match to the constant primer or identifier. High-quality paired reads were merged with COPE v1.2.5, and unique nucleotide sequences were defined as clonotypes. MiTCR v1.1 was used to align clonotypes to the IMGT TRBV, TRBD and TRBJ reference segments. Analysis was restricted to V-J combinations with a frequency above 0.0001, which covered just over 98% of repertoires. A TCS score was defined as the ratio between F50 (clonal expansion) and ExV (chaos), using BLOSUM62-based TCRdist between CDR3 peptides within each V-J. Welch's t-statistics and random forest reduced 500 to 550 V-J features to roughly 13, which were used in a naive Bayes classifier (R e1071). Starting from the raw public reads, TCRdb applied fastp trimming at Q25, assembled clones with MiXCR and retained in-frame beta chains. Each CDR3 protein appears once, grouped with its most common genes and DNA. The V and J calls and clone size are TCRdb's, not the authors'. The sample profile shows hundreds of thousands of distinct CDR3 sequences; just under 20% of them were found once. The top ten clones comprise 45% to 50% of the sample.

The rearrangement joined TRBV6-2 or TRBV6-3 to TRBJ2-7; matching of 5 bases hints at TRBD2 as the D gene. The source material was blood. The receptor was isolated from a man aged 35 to 55 with Graves' ophthalmopathy. The CDR3 reads as follows: CASSSGNYYSYEQYF. The nucleotides are TGTGCCAGCAGTTCCGGGAACTACTACTCCTACGAGCAGTACTTC.